A single T cell receptor (beta chain) is shown here with its context. This clonotype was observed at least ten times. What antigen it recognizes has not been identified. Qualities for individual bases were not recorded, and no much larger clone is one base off. Stable hyperthyroidism was defined as no progression to ophthalmopathy within 18 months of follow-up. Hyperthyroidism patients were newly diagnosed, were aged 18 to 65 years, and had a disease duration under 2 months. Patients with other autoimmune diseases, uncontrolled infections, pregnancy or lactation were excluded. Clinical symptoms, serum thyroxine, TRAb, thyroid ultrasound and orbital computed tomography were used for diagnosis. Using Ficoll-Paque density gradient centrifugation, PBMCs were isolated from over 8.5 ml of fresh peripheral blood. Total RNA was extracted with Trizol reagent and quality-checked on an Agilent 2100 Bioanalyzer.

The data were obtained in a study of Graves' ophthalmopathy and Graves' hyperthyroidism (dated by TCRdb to 2017 to 2018). A note on the overall study: Peripheral blood was collected before any treatment was given, at the time of initial diagnosis. The study used TCR beta repertoire signatures to distinguish Graves' ophthalmopathy from Graves' hyperthyroidism and to predict progression to ophthalmopathy. In about 6 hyperthyroidism patients, T-cell repertoires of thyroid tissue and blood were compared. Once sampling was done, hyperthyroidism patients were given methimazole at a starting dose of 30 mg daily, while ophthalmopathy patients were given high-dose intravenous methylprednisolone. The approximately 90 discovery patients were randomly split 7:3 into training and test sets. To explore V-J signatures that distinguish ophthalmopathy from hyperthyroidism, a discovery set of 100 patients was enrolled, made up of some 41 with ophthalmopathy and around 57 with stable hyperthyroidism. In total, approximately 140 blood samples were TCR-sequenced: approximately 42 ophthalmopathy, 80 or so hyperthyroidism and approximately 17 hyperthyroidism-to-ophthalmopathy patients. An independent validation cohort was composed of 18 hyperthyroidism patients and around 16 patients who later progressed from hyperthyroidism to ophthalmopathy. Study-wide findings and limitations: Most expanded thyroid clonotypes with a frequency above 0.001 also appeared in blood, which suggests that blood repertoires may reflect the immune response in the thyroid. In validation, the model predicted ophthalmopathy progression with 55% to 71% sensitivity and around 72% specificity; around twelve predicted patients were CT-confirmed with GO in a median of approximately 6.2 months. In cross-validation, the 13-signature model distinguished ophthalmopathy from stable hyperthyroidism with about 90% sensitivity and about 81% specificity, while in the test set the corresponding values were about 80% and 75%. No statistical method was used to set the sample size in advance, and the investigators knew which group each participant was assigned to.

TCR beta CDR3 regions were amplified from RNA transcripts for repertoire sequencing. The first round of RT-PCR was done with HTBI primers and the Qiagen OneStep RT-PCR kit, and was followed by a second round of multiplex PCR, then size selection and purification. Libraries were sequenced on an Illumina HiSeq2000 using paired-end 100 bp reads. Per the original workflow: SOAPnuke was used to process the reads, throwing out any read that had adapters, had uncalled bases, had a mean Phred below 15, or lacked an exact constant-primer or identifier match. High-quality paired reads were merged with COPE v1.2.5. Unique nucleotide sequences were defined as clonotypes and aligned to IMGT TRB V, D and J references using MiTCR v1.1. Analysis was restricted to V-J combinations with a frequency above 0.0001, which covered 98% to 99.2% of repertoires. For each V-J combination, a TCR clonal expansion and chaos score was defined as the ratio of F50 clonal expansion to chaos observed in the TCRdist matrix. Welch's t-statistics and random forest were used to narrow the features down to around twelve V-J combinations, which were then fed into a naive Bayes classifier. The Morisita-Horn index was used to measure how similar the thyroid and blood repertoires were. The public sequencing data were trimmed at Q25 with fastp and processed into clonotypes with MiXCR by TCRdb, which kept only in-frame beta chains. CDR3 protein duplicates are merged, each entry listing the most common genes and DNA. TCRdb's processing, not the study's, gives the V and J calls here. This sample comprises approximately 380,000 distinct CDR3 sequences, over 20% of them detected only once. The top ten clonotypes cover 2.5% to 3.5% of the sample.

From its cysteine to its phenylalanine, the CDR3 spans 15 amino acids. The read is trimmed to its CDR3 DNA, 45 bases read in frame from base 1. V lost 3 bases and J lost 2 bases, and the count of bases not matched to a germline gene is 6. Sequences MDHEN (CDR1) and SYDVKM (CDR2) are obtained from the germline V gene. The sample comprised peripheral blood. The receptor chain draws on TRBV28 and TRBJ2-7; 8 bases in the junction line up with TRBD1. The sequence came from a woman aged 18-35 years with stable Graves' hyperthyroidism. Donor details come from another sample of the same person, matched by shared clones. The CDR3 in this case is CASSFPGQAAYEQYF. The nucleotide sequence is TGTGCCAGCAGTTTTCCGGGACAGGCAGCCTACGAGCAGTACTTC. The reference TRBV28 and TRBJ2-7 proteins fill in what lies around the CDR3, so the full variable domain reads DVKVTQSSRYLVKRTGEKVFLECVQDMDHENMFWYRQDPGLGLRLIYFSYDVKMKEKGDIPEGYSVSREKKERFSLILESASTNQTSMYLCASSFPGQAAYEQYFGPGTRLTVT.